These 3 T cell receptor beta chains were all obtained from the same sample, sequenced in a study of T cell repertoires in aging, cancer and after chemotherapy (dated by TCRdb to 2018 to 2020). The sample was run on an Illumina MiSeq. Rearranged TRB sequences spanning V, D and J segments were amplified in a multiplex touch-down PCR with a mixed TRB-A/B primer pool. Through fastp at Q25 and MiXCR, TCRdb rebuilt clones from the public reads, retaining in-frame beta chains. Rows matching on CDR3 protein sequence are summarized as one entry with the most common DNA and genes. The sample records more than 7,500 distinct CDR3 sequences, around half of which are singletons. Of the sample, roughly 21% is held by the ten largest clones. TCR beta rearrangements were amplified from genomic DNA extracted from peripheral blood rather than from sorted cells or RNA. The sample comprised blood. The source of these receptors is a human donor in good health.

The CDR3 nucleotides read TGTGCCAGCAGTTTATCGGGGCAGGGCGTGACCTATAATGAAAAACTGTTTTTT. Its protein is CASSLSGQGVTYNEKLFF. J is TRBJ1-4 and V is TRBV27; TRBD1 might be the D (5 bases). Germline V gene sequence: CDR1 MNHEY, CDR2 SMNVEV (reference sequence). This CDR3 has 18 amino acids. Trimming removed 0 bases at V and 4 bases at J, with 18 bases between. The full variable domain, with the rest looked up from reference TRBV27 and TRBJ1-4, is EAQVTQNPRYLITVTGKKLTVTCSQNMNHEYMSWYRQDPGLGLRQIYYSMNVEVTDKGDVPEGYKVSRKEKRNFPLILESPSPNQTSLYFCASSLSGQGVTYNEKLFFGSGTQLSVL.

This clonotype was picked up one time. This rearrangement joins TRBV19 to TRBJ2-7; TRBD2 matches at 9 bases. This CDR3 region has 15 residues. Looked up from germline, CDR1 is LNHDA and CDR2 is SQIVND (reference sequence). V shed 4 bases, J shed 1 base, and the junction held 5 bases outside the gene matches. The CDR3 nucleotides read TGTGCCAGTAGTACCGTAGCGGGAGAGTCCTACGAGCAGTACTTC. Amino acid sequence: CASSTVAGESYEQYF. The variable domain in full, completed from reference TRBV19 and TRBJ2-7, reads DGGITQSPKYLFRKEGQNVTLSCEQNLNHDAMYWYRQDPGQGLRLIYYSQIVNDFQKGDIAEGYSVSREKKESFPLTVTSAQKNPTAFYLCASSTVAGESYEQYFGPGTRLTVT.

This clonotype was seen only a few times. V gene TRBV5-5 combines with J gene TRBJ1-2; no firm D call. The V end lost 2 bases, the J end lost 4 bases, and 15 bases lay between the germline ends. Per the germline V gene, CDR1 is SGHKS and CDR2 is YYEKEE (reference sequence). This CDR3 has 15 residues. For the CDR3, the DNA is TGTGCCAGCAGCTTCTATAACACGGAGATCTATGGCTACACCTTC. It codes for CASSFYNTEIYGYTF.